This T cell receptor beta chain originates from a study of T cell changes during pregnancy in multiple sclerosis. Method: immunoSEQ multiplex PCR; TCRdb's copy keeps in-frame clones and lacks some. The sample has over 35,000 clones; 75% to 95% are singletons. The trim removed 5 bases at V and 9 bases at J, leaving 10 bases unmatched. The CDR3 extends over 15 amino acids. Per the germline V gene, CDR1 is SGHVS and CDR2 is FNYEAQ. This clone was picked up one time. This TCR was sampled from a female donor in good health, enrolled as a control in a pregnancy study. The V call is TRBV7-6, the J call TRBJ2-1; 10 bases match TRBD1. This sample comprised CD4+ T cells from peripheral blood mononuclear cells, obtained in the second trimester of pregnancy. The CDR3: CASSALPGQGSEQFF. The CDR3 DNA is TGTGCCAGCAGCGCACTCCCGGGACAGGGGAGTGAGCAGTTCTTC.